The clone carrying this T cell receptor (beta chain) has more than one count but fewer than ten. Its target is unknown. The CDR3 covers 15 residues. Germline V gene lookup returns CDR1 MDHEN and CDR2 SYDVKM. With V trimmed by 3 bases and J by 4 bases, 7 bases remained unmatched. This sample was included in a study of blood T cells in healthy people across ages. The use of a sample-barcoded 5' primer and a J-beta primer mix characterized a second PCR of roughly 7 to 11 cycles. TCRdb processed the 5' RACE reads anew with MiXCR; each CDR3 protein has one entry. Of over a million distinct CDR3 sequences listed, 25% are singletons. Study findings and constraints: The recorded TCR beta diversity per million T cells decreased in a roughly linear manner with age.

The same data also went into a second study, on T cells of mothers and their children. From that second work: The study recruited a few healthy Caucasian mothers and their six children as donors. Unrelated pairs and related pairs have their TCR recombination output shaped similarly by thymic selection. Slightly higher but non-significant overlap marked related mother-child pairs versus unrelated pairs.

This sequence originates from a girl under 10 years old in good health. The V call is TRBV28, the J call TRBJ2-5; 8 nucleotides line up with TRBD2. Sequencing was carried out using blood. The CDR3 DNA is TGTGCCAGCAGTTTGTTCCCGGGAGGGACAGAGACCCAGTACTTC. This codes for CASSLFPGGTETQYF.